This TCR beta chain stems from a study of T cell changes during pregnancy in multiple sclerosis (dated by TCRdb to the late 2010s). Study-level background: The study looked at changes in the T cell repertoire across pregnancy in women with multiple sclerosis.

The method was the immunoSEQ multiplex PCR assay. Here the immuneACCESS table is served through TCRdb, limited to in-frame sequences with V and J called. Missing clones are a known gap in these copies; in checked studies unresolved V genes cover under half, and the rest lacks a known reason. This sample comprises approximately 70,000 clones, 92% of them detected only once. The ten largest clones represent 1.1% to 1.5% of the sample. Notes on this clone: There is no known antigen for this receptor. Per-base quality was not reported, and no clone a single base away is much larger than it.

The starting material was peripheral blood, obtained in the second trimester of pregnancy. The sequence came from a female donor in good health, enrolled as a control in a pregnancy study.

Here the CDR3 is given as CASSFQGAATNEKLFF. The DNA reads TGTGCCAGCAGCTTCCAGGGTGCTGCAACTAATGAAAAACTGTTTTTT. The chain employs TRBV7-9 and TRBJ1-4; the D gene is possibly TRBD1, with 5 bases matching. CDR1 SEHNR and CDR2 FQNEAQ were looked up in the germline V gene (reference sequence). V was cut back by 3 bases and J by 0 bases, leaving a gap of 11 bases between them. The CDR3 sequence holds 16 residues, the cysteine and phenylalanine included. The DNA shown is the 48-base CDR3, in frame from base 1.